The clone carrying this T cell receptor (beta chain) was found a few times. Its specificity is not known. This entry comes from a study of cytomegalovirus exposure and HLA in healthy donors. On the study more broadly: A data release that came early held tens of millions of unique TCRs from HLA-typed donors. Study findings and constraints: An analysis that was carried out later associated approximately 15,000 TCR beta sequences with HLA alleles at 0.05 false discovery rate. For cytomegalovirus status, the classifier reportedly gave diagnoses with high specificity and sensitivity. The records held CMV serostatus as the only immune exposure information.

PCR amplification relied on 60 Vbeta primers (plus 13 Jbeta primers). Here immunoSEQ multiplex PCR was the method, and the copy in TCRdb shows in-frame clones only, minus some. This sample has roughly 190,000 clones, with 78% found just once. The sequence was collected from a woman aged 25 to 39 in good health and CMV-seropositive. The sample was PBMCs.

The CDR3 DNA reads TGTGCCAGCAGAGACCGGGCCCCCAGGGGCATGAACACTGAAGCTTTCTTT. Encoded protein: CASRDRAPRGMNTEAFF. The chain is built from TRBV28 and TRBJ1-1, with a possible D match to TRBD1 (6 bases). The germline V gene encodes CDR1 MDHEN and CDR2 SYDVKM. CDR3 length: 17 amino acids. Trimming left V 6 bases short and J 0 bases short, with 20 bases between.